Below, 19 T cell receptor beta chains from the same sample are listed, as sequenced in a study of cytomegalovirus exposure and HLA in healthy donors. Primers for the PCR totalled 60 Vbeta and 13 Jbeta. The protocol was immunoSEQ multiplex PCR, while the TCRdb copy is restricted to in-frame clones and leaves out a portion. The profile shows more than 200,000 clones, 65% to 80% of them singletons. The sequencing sample was made of PBMCs. Every receptor here comes from a man aged 35-49 years in good health and CMV-seronegative.

This clone was picked up a small number of times. The chain has TRBV5-5 and TRBJ1-1; no clear D gene. The CDR3 covers 14 residues. The V gene lost 0 bases and the J gene lost 4 bases, with 10 bases spanning the gap. The V gene's germline CDR1 is SGHKS and CDR2 YYEKEE (reference sequence). This chain's CDR3 is CASSLAVRFTEAFF. The CDR3 DNA reads as TGTGCCAGCAGCTTGGCGGTGCGGTTCACTGAAGCTTTCTTT.

The CDR3 sequence: CASSPPPAGGKYNEQFF. The CDR3 DNA sequence: TGTGCCAGCTCACCACCACCAGCGGGGGGGAAATACAATGAGCAGTTCTTC. The V gene is TRBV18, the J gene TRBJ2-1, with 10 bases that match TRBD2. Per germline, CDR1 KGHSH and CDR2 LQKENI. The CDR3 length is 17 residues. V shed 0 bases, J shed 4 bases, and the junction held 6 bases outside the gene matches.

This clone has just one count. The rearrangement joins TRBV6-5 to TRBJ1-3; D is possibly TRBD1 (5 bases). V was trimmed by 6 bases and J by 1 base, leaving 13 bases between them. Germline loops: CDR1 MNHEY, CDR2 SVGAGI. CDR3 size: 15 residues. CDR3 residues: CASSPKGKSGNTIYF. The CDR3, as DNA: TGTGCCAGCAGCCCTAAGGGGAAGTCTGGAAACACCATATATTTT.

The sample holds a few counts of this clone. Different DNA sequences within this sample yield the same CDR3. The J gene is TRBJ1-5, the V gene TRBV5-1; possibly TRBD1 for D (5 bases). The CDR3 contains 13 residues. V gave up 1 base and J gave up 6 bases, with 8 bases separating them. Germline CDR1 and CDR2: SGHRS and YFSETQ. CDR3 sequence (DNA): TGCGCCAGCAGCTTGCGGGGGAGTCAGCCCCAGCATTTT. Encoded protein: CASSLRGSQPQHF.

About this clone itself: The junction differs from germline at one of its ends, possibly a read error. The chain combines TRBV7-9 with TRBJ1-1; TRBD1 matches 8 bases. The CDR3 contains 15 residues. Per germline, CDR1 SEHNR and CDR2 FQNEAQ (reference sequence). CDR3 DNA: TGTTCCAGCAGCTTAGCGACACAGGGGGGCACTGAAGCTTTCTTT. Translated, it gives CSSSLATQGGTEAFF.

This clone appeared a single time. In DNA, the CDR3 is TGTGCCAGCAGCCACACTCGGGAGGGCCTTATCGAGCAGTACTTC. Protein: CASSHTREGLIEQYF. The chain joins TRBV7-2 to TRBJ2-7; 8 bases line up with TRBD2. With V trimmed by 5 bases and J by 6 bases, 12 bases remained unmatched. Germline values: CDR1 SGHTA, CDR2 FQGNSA. The CDR3 has 15 amino acids. Combining the CDR3 with reference TRBV7-2 and TRBJ2-7 gives the whole variable domain GAGVSQSPSNKVTEKGKDVELRCDPISGHTALYWYRQSLGQGLEFLIYFQGNSAPDKSGLPSDRFSAERTGGSVSTLTIQRTQQEDSAVYLCASSHTREGLIEQYFGPGTRLTVT.

The CDR3 loop reads CASSLAGYEQFF. The CDR3 DNA follows: TGTGCCAGCAGCTTGGCCGGGTATGAGCAGTTCTTC. V usage is TRBV5-6 and J usage is TRBJ2-1; no reliable D call. Deletions cut 0 bases from V and 8 bases from J, with 6 bases between. The CDR3 spans 12 residues. Germline loops: CDR1 SGHDT, CDR2 YYEEEE.

This chain links TRBV9 with TRBJ2-5, with D possibly being TRBD1 (6 bases). This CDR3 comprises 18 residues. Between the trimmed V and J ends, which lost 4 bases and 0 bases, there was a span of 22 bases. Germline CDR1 reads SGDLS; CDR2 reads YYNGEE. CDR3 in amino acids: CASSLLPGRTGYQETQYF. CDR3 DNA: TGTGCCAGCAGCCTACTGCCTGGGCGAACAGGGTACCAAGAGACCCAGTACTTC.

Here the CDR3 reads CAWSVRGMGSSNEKLFF. The DNA for the CDR3 is TGTGCCTGGAGTGTACGAGGGATGGGGTCGTCTAATGAAAAACTGTTTTTT. The chain has TRBV30 and TRBJ1-4, with no clear D. This CDR3 spans 17 amino acids. The ends were cut back, 0 bases at V and 3 bases at J, with 17 bases in the middle. Per the germline V gene, CDR1 is GTSNPN and CDR2 is SVGIG (reference sequence).

The chain couples TRBV27 to TRBJ2-7, with a possible D match to TRBD2 (5 bases). The CDR3 extends over 16 amino acids. The ends were cut back, 2 bases at V and 1 base at J, with 15 bases in the middle. Looked up from germline, CDR1 is MNHEY and CDR2 is SMNVEV (reference sequence). CDR3 loop: CASSLRGSPPSYEQYF. Here the CDR3 DNA reads TGTGCCAGCAGTTTACGGGGAAGTCCTCCTTCCTACGAGCAGTACTTC.

The rearrangement links TRBV9 to TRBJ2-3; 12 positions match TRBD2. The junction had 6 bases not matched to a gene; V was cut back by 1 base and J by 0 bases. Germline V gives CDR1 SGDLS, CDR2 YYNGEE. The CDR3 is made up of 18 amino acids. The CDR3 is CASSVWASGGASTDTQYF. For the CDR3, the DNA is TGTGCCAGCAGCGTATGGGCTAGCGGGGGGGCAAGCACAGATACGCAGTATTTT.

V usage is TRBV5-4 and J usage is TRBJ1-1; unclear D gene. The CDR3 is made up of 13 amino acids. Germline CDR1 reads SGHNT; CDR2 reads YYREEE (reference sequence). Trimming took off 4 bases at V and 3 bases at J, with 10 bases between the two ends. The CDR3 loop is CASSRVSDTEAFF. For the CDR3, the DNA is TGTGCCAGCAGCAGAGTGTCTGACACTGAAGCTTTCTTT. Variable domain in full (rest from reference TRBV5-4 and TRBJ1-1): ETGVTQSPTHLIKTRGQQVTLRCSSQSGHNTVSWYQQALGQGPQFIFQYYREEENGRGNFPPRFSGLQFPNYSSELNVNALELDDSALYLCASSRVSDTEAFFGQGTRLTVV.

The table lists this clone with a count of one. The chain joins TRBV9 to TRBJ2-1, with D possibly being TRBD1 (9 bases). CDR3 length equals 16 residues. From germline, CDR1 is SGDLS and CDR2 YYNGEE. The V and J ends lost 0 bases and 7 bases respectively, with 17 bases between them. The CDR3 DNA is TGTGCCAGCAGCGTAGCGGGGGGGACAGGGTCGAATGAGCAGTTCTTC. Protein sequence: CASSVAGGTGSNEQFF.

The chain has TRBV14 and TRBJ2-2; D possibly corresponds to TRBD1 (6 bases). CDR1 is SGHDN and CDR2 is FVKESK in the germline V gene. CDR3 length equals 16 residues. V was cut by 4 bases and J by 4 bases, with 16 bases left in between. The DNA for the CDR3 is TGTGCCAGCAGCCCTCAAAGGGGGTTTTTCACCGGGGAGCTGTTTTTT. It translates to CASSPQRGFFTGELFF.

The rearrangement joins TRBV28 to TRBJ1-6, with D possibly being TRBD1 (5 bases). Per germline, CDR1 MDHEN and CDR2 SYDVKM. This CDR3 has 17 amino acids. The V gene lost 4 bases and the J gene lost 7 bases, with 20 bases spanning the gap. The CDR3 nucleotides are TGTGCCAGCAGTTCCTCCGGAGGATGGAGGGGAAATTCACCCCTCCACTTT. The encoded protein is CASSSSGGWRGNSPLHF.

The chain recombines TRBV2 with TRBJ2-1; TRBD2 aligns across 8 bases. Per the germline V gene, CDR1 is SNHLY and CDR2 is FYNNEI. Trimming at V came to 7 bases and at J to 12 bases, leaving 14 bases not matched to a gene. The CDR3 totals 14 residues. CDR3 coding DNA: TGTGCCAGCAAGGGGCGGGGGGCAATGAGTGGGCAGTTCTTC. Protein product: CASKGRGAMSGQFF.

This chain uses TRBV7-9 with TRBJ1-2; D gene ambiguous. This CDR3 is built from 12 residues. Germline-derived CDR1 and CDR2 are SEHNR and FQNEAQ (reference sequence). Between the trimmed V and J ends, which lost 5 bases and 7 bases, there was a span of 11 bases. The CDR3 loop is CASSLRGGGYTF. The CDR3 DNA reads TGTGCCAGCAGCCTACGAGGAGGTGGCTACACCTTC.

The V call is TRBV5-4, the J call TRBJ2-7, with 7 nucleotides matching TRBD1. Germline CDR1 is SGHNT and CDR2 is YYREEE (reference sequence). The CDR3 runs 15 residues. Unmatched junction bases numbered 12, after V lost 4 bases and J lost 5 bases. In nucleotides, the CDR3 is TGTGCCAGCAGCCACCCGAATCGCCAGGGGGACGAGCAGTACTTC. This sequence encodes CASSHPNRQGDEQYF.

This clone was counted between two and nine times. This chain links TRBV7-9 with TRBJ2-6, with a possible D match to TRBD1 (5 bases). The CDR3 contains 15 residues. Germline values: CDR1 SEHNR, CDR2 FQNEAQ (reference sequence). V lost 5 bases, J lost 4 bases, and 12 bases lay in between. DNA for the CDR3: TGTGCCAGCAGCCCCTCCAGGGTCGGGGCCAACGTCCTGACTTTC. Translating gives CASSPSRVGANVLTF. Full variable domain (rest looked up from reference TRBV7-9 and TRBJ2-6): DTGVSQNPRHKITKRGQNVTFRCDPISEHNRLYWYRQTLGQGPEFLTYFQNEAQLEKSRLLSDRFSAERPKGSFSTLEIQRTEQGDSAMYLCASSPSRVGANVLTFGAGSRLTVL.